This record concerns one TCR beta chain sequence. Its antigen is unidentified. The sample comes from a study of post-analysis software for immune sequencing data. Study-wide background: Disease courses included relapsing-remitting, secondary progressive and progressive-relapsing multiple sclerosis. Study conclusions and caveats: Those samples that were prepared in the same batch co-clustered strongly by F measure.

TCR beta cDNA libraries had unique molecular identifiers. TCRdb fed the PCR reads into MiXCR, producing one record per CDR3 protein. The sample holds approximately 460,000 distinct CDR3 sequences, around 40% seen once. This clonotype was obtained from a girl aged 5-17 years with multiple sclerosis. Sequencing was carried out using blood.

CDR3 in amino acids: CATRGKAADTQYF. CDR3 DNA: TGTGCCACGAGGGGCAAAGCGGCAGATACGCAGTATTTT. This rearrangement joins TRBV19 to TRBJ2-3; D assignment may be TRBD1 or TRBD2 (5 bases each). V dropped 10 bases and J dropped 4 bases, with 15 bases sitting between them. CDR1 is LNHDA and CDR2 is SQIVND in the germline V gene (reference sequence). The CDR3 contains 13 residues.